What follows are 16 T cell receptor beta chains derived from one specimen sequenced in a study of shared clonotypes between healthy human individuals (dated by TCRdb to 2019 to 2021). CD8 naive samples were CD45RO-negative cells positively selected for CCR7, giving a CD45RA+CCR7+ population that excluded TemRA cells. Library prep was done by the immunoSEQ multiplex PCR assay. TCRdb retrieved this table from immuneACCESS and kept in-frame rearrangements only. Not all clones are present; in checked studies, unresolved V genes account for under half, and no reason is known for the remainder. Counted in this sample were roughly 850,000 clones; 90% to 98% of them appeared once. Of the sample, 0.2% to 0.25% falls within the top ten clones. Sample: naive CD8+ T cells sorted from blood. Per the publication, the cell subset or site label means: CD45RA+CCR7+. These receptors were obtained from a man aged 30 to 45 in good health.

The table lists this clone with a count of one. The V gene is TRBV7-9, the J gene TRBJ1-4; D is unresolved. The germline V gene encodes CDR1 SEHNR and CDR2 FQNEAQ (reference sequence). There are 16 residues in the CDR3. Deletions cut 5 bases from V and 2 bases from J, with 15 bases between. The CDR3 sequence is CASSPFRVGTNEKLFF. In DNA, the CDR3 is TGTGCCAGCAGCCCGTTTAGGGTGGGGACTAATGAAAAACTGTTTTTT.

The rearrangement joins TRBV27 to TRBJ2-2, with unresolved D. With 2 bases removed from V and 5 bases from J, the gap between germline ends came to 18 bases. The germline V gene has CDR1 MNHEY and CDR2 SMNVEV (reference sequence). The CDR3 is 17 residues long. DNA for the CDR3: TGTGCCAGCAGTTTACGAAACCTTGCCCTTGCTACCGGGGAGCTGTTTTTT. It translates to CASSLRNLALATGELFF.

The rearrangement joins TRBV5-1 to TRBJ1-4; 7 bases match TRBD1. The ends lost 0 bases at V and 8 bases at J; junction bases unmatched: 7. Germline CDR1 reads SGHRS; CDR2 reads YFSETQ. CDR3 length: 15 residues. For the CDR3, the DNA is TGCGCCAGCAGCTTGGAGGGGGCAGGGAAGGAAAAACTGTTTTTT. Translating it yields CASSLEGAGKEKLFF.

V is TRBV30 and J is TRBJ1-2, with unresolved D. The CDR3 is 12 amino acids. V lost 2 bases and J 3 bases, leaving 7 bases between the germline ends. Germline V CDR1 and CDR2: GTSNPN, SVGIG (reference sequence). CDR3 DNA sequence: TGTGCCTGGAGTTCCCCGGACTATGGCTACACCTTC. The encoded protein is CAWSSPDYGYTF.

The count of this clone is one. Other DNA sequences in this specimen translate into the identical CDR3. V usage is TRBV28 and J usage is TRBJ1-5, with 10 bases lining up with TRBD1. Trimming cost V 6 bases and J 5 bases; bases outside gene matches: 4. The CDR3 totals 14 residues. Germline values: CDR1 MDHEN, CDR2 SYDVKM. The CDR3 DNA reads TGTGCCAGCAGCCTGGGACAGGGGTATCAGCCCCAGCATTTT. The encoded protein is CASSLGQGYQPQHF. The full variable domain, with the rest looked up from reference TRBV28 and TRBJ1-5, is DVKVTQSSRYLVKRTGEKVFLECVQDMDHENMFWYRQDPGLGLRLIYFSYDVKMKEKGDIPEGYSVSREKKERFSLILESASTNQTSMYLCASSLGQGYQPQHFGDGTRLSIL.

This chain links TRBV14 with TRBJ2-5; tentatively, D is TRBD2 (6 bases). This CDR3 comprises 17 residues. Germline V gene data show CDR1 as SGHDN and CDR2 as FVKESK. V was shortened by 3 bases and J by 2 bases, with 19 bases between the two germline ends. The CDR3 DNA reads TGTGCCAGCAGCCATACCGGGACTTTAAGGGGTCAAGAGACCCAGTACTTC. Translated: CASSHTGTLRGQETQYF.

V usage is TRBV28 and J usage is TRBJ2-7, with D perhaps TRBD1 or TRBD2 (6 bases each). CDR3 length equals 16 residues. In germline, CDR1 is MDHEN, CDR2 SYDVKM. V lost 5 bases and J lost 0, with 17 bases in between. CDR3 bases: TGTGCCAGCAGTGGCCTGGGGGGCCCTAACTCCTACGAGCAGTACTTC. This translates into CASSGLGGPNSYEQYF.

Of note for this clone: Other DNA variants within this sample encode the same CDR3. CDR3 nucleotide sequence: TGTGCCAGCAGCTTGGGGGAAGAGACCCAGTACTTC. Residues: CASSLGEETQYF. The chain is built from TRBV7-9 and TRBJ2-5; the D call may be TRBD1 or TRBD2 (5 bases each). V was trimmed by 3 bases and J by 3 bases, leaving 5 bases between them. Germline V gives CDR1 SEHNR, CDR2 FQNEAQ (reference sequence). CDR3 length: 12 residues.

V is TRBV10-3 and J is TRBJ2-1, with a tentative D call TRBD2 (6 bases). Trimming pared 10 bases from V and 7 bases from J, leaving 17 bases between. The CDR3 consists of 13 residues. Germline CDR1 is ENHRY and CDR2 is SYGVKD. In DNA form, the CDR3 reads TGTGCCACCATAGGAGGGCCTAGGAATGAGCAGTTCTTC. It is translated as CATIGGPRNEQFF.

The chain couples TRBV6-4 to TRBJ2-5, with a possible D match to TRBD1 (6 bases). V was shortened by 5 bases and J by 5 bases, with 12 bases between the two germline ends. The CDR3 runs 13 residues. Germline values: CDR1 MRHNA, CDR2 SNTAGT. CDR3 DNA sequence: TGTGCCAGCAGTAGCTTTACAGGGGAGACCCAGTACTTC. It translates to CASSSFTGETQYF.

This clone was counted only a few times. The chain has TRBV7-9 and TRBJ2-7; 13 positions agree with TRBD2. The CDR3 sequence is 18 residues long. The germline gives CDR1 SEHNR, CDR2 FQNEAQ (reference sequence). V dropped 1 base and J dropped 6; count of bases not matched to a gene: 12. This CDR3 reads CASSLGGLGLAGASEQYF. CDR3 bases: TGTGCCAGCAGCTTAGGGGGACTAGGACTAGCGGGAGCTTCCGAGCAGTACTTC.

This clone was counted a single time. The chain is built from TRBV11-2 and TRBJ2-1; D is tentatively TRBD1 or TRBD2 (6 bases each). Trimming removed 3 bases at V and 0 bases at J, with 12 bases between. The CDR3 is made up of 16 amino acids. Germline V lookup: CDR1 SGHAT, CDR2 FQNNGV. CDR3 DNA sequence: TGTGCCAGCAGCTTTGAGGGGGGCCTCTCCTACAATGAGCAGTTCTTC. It yields the protein CASSFEGGLSYNEQFF.

V and J are TRBV6-1 and TRBJ2-7, with no clear D. The V end was cut by 7 bases, the J end by 5 bases, with 9 bases between. There are 11 residues in the CDR3. The germline V gene encodes CDR1 MNHNS and CDR2 SASEGT. The CDR3: CASTESNEQYF. The CDR3 bases are TGTGCCAGCACGGAGAGCAACGAGCAGTACTTC.

The chain couples TRBV9 to TRBJ1-2; D remains unclear. The CDR3 totals 13 residues. CDR1 SGDLS and CDR2 YYNGEE come from the germline V gene. V was pared by 4 bases and J by 7 bases, with 14 bases between. DNA for the CDR3: TGTGCCAGCAGCCGCGGAAGGGTGGGTGGCTACACCTTC. Its translation is CASSRGRVGGYTF.

The chain carries TRBV7-9 and TRBJ2-2; D is undetermined. The germline V and J ends were trimmed by 4 bases and 1 base, with 7 bases remaining between them. Germline loops: CDR1 SEHNR, CDR2 FQNEAQ (reference sequence). The CDR3 loop spans 14 amino acids. The CDR3: CASSSSGNTGELFF. In nucleotides, the CDR3 is TGTGCCAGCAGCTCCTCAGGGAACACCGGGGAGCTGTTTTTT. The full variable domain, with the rest looked up from reference TRBV7-9 and TRBJ2-2, is DTGVSQNPRHKITKRGQNVTFRCDPISEHNRLYWYRQTLGQGPEFLTYFQNEAQLEKSRLLSDRFSAERPKGSFSTLEIQRTEQGDSAMYLCASSSSGNTGELFFGEGSRLTVL.

The V gene is TRBV11-3, the J gene TRBJ2-2; D remains unclear. The germline V and J ends were trimmed by 3 bases and 6 bases, with 5 bases remaining between them. The CDR3 extends over 12 amino acids. Germline V gene data show CDR1 as SGHNT and CDR2 as YENEEA. The CDR3 DNA is TGTGCCAGCAGCTTCCCGGCCGGGGAGCTGTTTTTT. This codes for CASSFPAGELFF.